Shown below are 23 T cell receptor beta chains from a single sample sequenced in a study of T cells in Graves' hyperthyroidism and ophthalmopathy. TCR beta CDR3 region amplification was performed from RNA transcripts. A first-round RT-PCR of the TCR CDR3 used the HTBI primer set. One entry per CDR3 protein, called by TCRdb with MiXCR from the multiplex PCR reads. Here the sample spans approximately 330,000 distinct CDR3 sequences, 18% being singletons. Sequences were obtained from blood. These receptors all stem from a woman between 45 and 65 years old with Graves' hyperthyroidism.

In this sample, this clonotype turned up many times. The chain couples TRBV20-1 to TRBJ2-2; D gene uncertain. The CDR3 has 13 amino acids. Germline V gene sequence: CDR1 DFQATT, CDR2 SNEGSKA (reference sequence). V was pared by 2 bases and J by 1 base, with 5 bases between. This CDR3 reads CSARKVNTGELFF. The CDR3 bases are TGCAGTGCTAGAAAAGTGAACACCGGGGAGCTGTTTTTT.

This clonotype was detected ten times or more. The chain recombines TRBV30 with TRBJ1-5, with D perhaps matching TRBD1 (5 bases). Trimming took off 4 bases at V and 5 bases at J, with 15 bases between the two ends. This CDR3 is built from 14 residues. CDR1 and CDR2 (germline): GTSNPN, SVGIG (reference sequence). The CDR3 coding sequence is TGTGCCTGGAAGTCGTCAGGGTTCGATCAGCCCCAGCATTTT. Translated, it gives CAWKSSGFDQPQHF.

This clonotype has more than one count but fewer than ten. The rearrangement links TRBV6-5 to TRBJ2-1; D ambiguous. The CDR3 has 12 residues. Germline V gene data show CDR1 as MNHEY and CDR2 as SVGAGI. V dropped 1 base and J dropped 8 bases, with 6 bases sitting between them. As DNA, the CDR3 is TGTGCCAGCAGTTACTGGGGTGATGAGCAGTTCTTC. Translation gives CASSYWGDEQFF.

Worth noting for this clonotype: This clone may be a read error of a much larger clone one base away. J is TRBJ2-1 and V is TRBV5-6; 7 bases align to TRBD1. Trimming at V came to 9 bases and at J to 7 bases, leaving 10 bases not matched to a gene. The length of the CDR3 is 13 residues. From germline, CDR1 is SGHDT and CDR2 YYEEEE. The CDR3: CANRGPPANEQFF. The CDR3 DNA reads as TGTGCCAACAGGGGACCGCCAGCAAATGAGCAGTTCTTC.

This clonotype was seen repeatedly, ten times or more. The V gene is TRBV5-1, the J gene TRBJ2-1, with 16 bases that match TRBD2. This CDR3 comprises 16 residues. Losses at the gene ends were 0 bases for V and 9 bases for J; bases not matched to a gene: 3. In germline, CDR1 is SGHRS, CDR2 YFSETQ. The CDR3 sequence: CASSLEGTSGRGEQFF. The CDR3 DNA is TGCGCCAGCAGCTTGGAAGGGACTAGCGGGAGGGGTGAGCAGTTCTTC.

This clonotype came up many times. The rearrangement joins TRBV7-9 to TRBJ1-2; TRBD1 is a possible D gene (5 bases). Germline CDR1 SEHNR, CDR2 FQNEAQ (reference sequence). V was cut by 5 bases and J by 4 bases, with 8 bases left in between. CDR3 length equals 12 residues. The CDR3 spells CASSNTGYGYTF. The CDR3 nucleotides are TGTGCCAGCAGCAATACAGGCTATGGCTACACCTTC.

This clonotype has a count of ten or more. V usage is TRBV6-5 and J usage is TRBJ2-1; D perhaps matches TRBD2 (5 bases). Per the germline V gene, CDR1 is MNHEY and CDR2 is SVGAGI. Between the trimmed V and J ends, which lost 0 bases and 7 bases, there was a span of 10 bases. The CDR3 covers 14 residues. The CDR3 region is CASSYSIGENEQFF. CDR3 nucleotide sequence: TGTGCCAGCAGTTACTCGATCGGGGAGAATGAGCAGTTCTTC.

This clonotype was detected only once. The chain uses TRBV9 and TRBJ2-5, with TRBD1 matching 11 bases. The CDR3 runs to 17 residues. CDR1 is SGDLS and CDR2 is YYNGEE in the germline V gene. V lost 0 bases, J lost 5 bases, and 9 bases stayed unmatched. Here the CDR3 DNA reads TGTGCCAGCAGCGTAGAGGGAGGACAGGGGGCGCGGGAGACCCAGTACTTC. Translated: CASSVEGGQGARETQYF.

This clonotype was found many times. One base away lies a much larger clone, so this may be a sequencing read error. The chain recombines TRBV28 with TRBJ2-1, with no clear D. Trimming cost V 6 bases and J 5 bases, with 8 bases left between them. Germline V lookup: CDR1 MDHEN, CDR2 SYDVKM. The CDR3 extends over 12 amino acids. The chain's CDR3 is CASSPDHNEQFF. CDR3 coding DNA: TGTGCCAGCAGCCCGGACCACAATGAGCAGTTCTTC.

The rearrangement joins TRBV27 to TRBJ2-5; 11 bases align to TRBD1. CDR3 size: 13 residues. Germline V gene lookup returns CDR1 MNHEY and CDR2 SMNVEV (reference sequence). The V gene end was trimmed by 6 bases and the J gene end by 7 bases; junction bases not matched to a gene: 4. The CDR3 protein is CASRPGTGGTQYF. The CDR3 nucleotides read TGTGCCAGCAGACCTGGGACAGGGGGGACCCAGTACTTC.

As concerns this clonotype: A clone one base away is much larger, so this may be a read error. The chain has TRBV2 and TRBJ2-5, with a weak D call TRBD1 (5 bases). Germline CDR1 SNHLY, CDR2 FYNNEI. CDR3 length equals 13 residues. The CDR3 DNA reads as TGTGCCAGCACTTTCGACGGACAAGGGACCCAGTACTTC. Amino acid sequence: CASTFDGQGTQYF.

There are many counts of this clonotype. The rearrangement links TRBV29-1 to TRBJ2-1, with TRBD2 matching over 12 bases. The CDR3 spans 17 residues. V shed 4 bases, J shed 6 bases, and the junction held 13 bases outside the gene matches. The germline V gene has CDR1 SQVTM and CDR2 ANQGSEA. CDR3 residues: CSVAGVLAGGPSNEQFF. In DNA, the CDR3 is TGCAGCGTTGCCGGGGTACTAGCGGGGGGCCCCTCCAATGAGCAGTTCTTC.

This clonotype was seen ten or more times. The chain recombines TRBV30 with TRBJ1-1; D ambiguous. The germline V and J ends were trimmed by 5 bases and 7 bases, with 14 bases remaining between them. The CDR3 has 12 amino acids. Per the germline V gene, CDR1 is GTSNPN and CDR2 is SVGIG (reference sequence). CDR3 nucleotide sequence: TGTGCCTGGGAAGGACCTTTCAGTGAAGCTTTCTTT. Its translation is CAWEGPFSEAFF.

The chain carries TRBV2 and TRBJ1-2, with no clear D. The CDR3 contains 15 residues. Germline CDR1 SNHLY, CDR2 FYNNEI. The ends were cut back, 10 bases at V and 0 bases at J, with 18 bases in the middle. CDR3 protein: CANLWQAPTNYGYTF. CDR3 sequence (DNA): TGTGCCAACCTCTGGCAGGCCCCTACTAACTATGGCTACACCTTC. Variable domain in full (rest from reference TRBV2 and TRBJ1-2): EPEVTQTPSHQVTQMGQEVILRCVPISNHLYFYWYRQILGQKVEFLVSFYNNEISEKSEIFDDQFSVERPDGSNFTLKIRSTKLEDSAMYFCANLWQAPTNYGYTFGSGTRLTVV.

The table lists this clonotype with a few counts. The chain carries TRBV19 and TRBJ2-1; D is unresolved. Germline lookup yields CDR1 LNHDA and CDR2 SQIVND (reference sequence). The CDR3 is made up of 15 amino acids. V was pared by 0 bases and J by 0 bases, with 6 bases between. The CDR3 region is CASSIEARSYNEQFF. DNA of the CDR3: TGTGCCAGTAGTATAGAAGCCCGCTCCTACAATGAGCAGTTCTTC. Full variable domain (remainder filled in from reference TRBV19 and TRBJ2-1): DGGITQSPKYLFRKEGQNVTLSCEQNLNHDAMYWYRQDPGQGLRLIYYSQIVNDFQKGDIAEGYSVSREKKESFPLTVTSAQKNPTAFYLCASSIEARSYNEQFFGPGTRLTVL.

This clonotype occurred a few times. V usage is TRBV7-2 and J usage is TRBJ1-6; TRBD1 might be the D (5 bases). V was pared by 5 bases and J by 8 bases, with 16 bases between. This CDR3 comprises 15 residues. The germline gives CDR1 SGHTA, CDR2 FQGNSA. In DNA form, the CDR3 reads TGTGCCAGCAGCCCGGGACGGCTGGGAGATTCACCCCTCCACTTT. Translated: CASSPGRLGDSPLHF.

There are many counts of this clonotype. The DNA for the CDR3 is TGCGCCAGCAGCGGCCAGTTGGAGACCCAGTACTTC. This translates into CASSGQLETQYF. V gene TRBV5-1 combines with J gene TRBJ2-5; D gene ambiguous. Looked up from germline, CDR1 is SGHRS and CDR2 is YFSETQ. This CDR3 spans 12 amino acids. V gave up 4 bases and J gave up 5 bases, with 9 bases separating them.

The V call is TRBV29-1, the J call TRBJ2-3; D gene uncertain. This CDR3 region has 13 residues. Trimming removed 2 bases from V and 2 bases from J, with 8 bases in between. From germline, CDR1 is SQVTM and CDR2 ANQGSEA. CDR3 protein: CSVETRLTDTQYF. The CDR3 DNA reads TGCAGCGTTGAAACCAGGCTCACAGATACGCAGTATTTT.

This clonotype was observed a handful of times. V and J are TRBV6-1 and TRBJ2-5; D call uncertain. The CDR3 loop spans 13 amino acids. Trimming removed 6 bases at V and 1 base at J, with 9 bases between. Germline V gene sequence: CDR1 MNHNS, CDR2 SASEGT. The CDR3 sequence: CASRGAIQETQYF. The DNA for the CDR3 is TGTGCCAGCAGAGGAGCTATCCAAGAGACCCAGTACTTC.

This clonotype showed up many times. The V call is TRBV20-1, the J call TRBJ2-5, with TRBD2 matching 7 bases. The germline CDR1 and CDR2 sequences are DFQATT and SNEGSKA (reference sequence). Germline trimming cut 2 bases from V and 4 bases from J; bases unmatched to any gene: 7. This CDR3 spans 14 amino acids. The CDR3 DNA reads as TGCAGTGCTAGACCCAGGGACTATAGAGAGACCCAGTACTTC. Amino acid sequence: CSARPRDYRETQYF.

This clonotype was detected a few times. The CDR3 loop reads CSARIRPGQNTEAFF. CDR3 sequence (DNA): TGCAGTGCTAGAATCCGACCGGGACAGAACACTGAAGCTTTCTTT. The gene calls are TRBV20-1 and TRBJ1-1, with D perhaps TRBD1 (6 bases). Per germline, CDR1 DFQATT and CDR2 SNEGSKA (reference sequence). Trimming took 2 bases from V and 1 from J, leaving 14 bases between them. This CDR3 comprises 15 residues.

The rearrangement joins TRBV3-1 to TRBJ2-1, with a possible D match to TRBD1 (6 bases). The CDR3 runs to 16 residues. Deletions cut 1 base from V and 6 bases from J, with 16 bases between. CDR1 is LGHDT, CDR2 YNNKEL, per germline (reference sequence). The CDR3, as DNA: TGTGCCAGCAGCCAAGGCCTAGGGGGATGGGGCAATGAGCAGTTCTTC. This encodes CASSQGLGGWGNEQFF.

The chain recombines TRBV20-1 with TRBJ2-3, with no clear D. V dropped 4 bases and J dropped 5 bases, with 4 bases sitting between them. CDR1 and CDR2 (germline): DFQATT, SNEGSKA (reference sequence). The CDR3 is 10 residues long. CDR3 coding DNA: TGCAGTGCTATCCAAGATACGCAGTATTTT. Protein product: CSAIQDTQYF.